This TCR beta chain was identified during a study of radiation and T cells in renal cell carcinoma. Study-level information: Nephrectomy followed 15 Gy stereotactic body radiation by 4 weeks. Whole-study results and caveats: Top tumor clonotypes rose in blood 2 weeks post-radiation, then contracted.

Only in-frame clones appear in the TCRdb table, and some are missing; sequencing was by immunoSEQ multiplex PCR. This table holds 50,000 to 75,000 clones, 78% found once. This CDR3 is built from 11 residues. Looked up from germline, CDR1 is SGHRS and CDR2 is YFSETQ. With 3 bases removed from V and 7 bases from J, the gap between germline ends came to 8 bases. Time point defined: baseline pretreatment blood. As to treatment: 15 Gy SBRT to primary tumor, nephrectomy 4 weeks later. Blood was sampled at baseline, 2 weeks and 4 weeks after SBRT. Clear cell pathology was present in this patient's renal cell carcinoma. In regard to this clone: Its antigen is not known.

The source was blood, collected from a patient whose treatment included radiotherapy and nephrectomy. The chain links TRBV5-1 to TRBJ2-7, with D unclear. This sequence originates from a man in his sixties with renal cell carcinoma. CDR3 nucleotide sequence: TGCGCCAGCAGCTCCGACCAGGAGCAGTACTTC. It codes for CASSSDQEQYF.